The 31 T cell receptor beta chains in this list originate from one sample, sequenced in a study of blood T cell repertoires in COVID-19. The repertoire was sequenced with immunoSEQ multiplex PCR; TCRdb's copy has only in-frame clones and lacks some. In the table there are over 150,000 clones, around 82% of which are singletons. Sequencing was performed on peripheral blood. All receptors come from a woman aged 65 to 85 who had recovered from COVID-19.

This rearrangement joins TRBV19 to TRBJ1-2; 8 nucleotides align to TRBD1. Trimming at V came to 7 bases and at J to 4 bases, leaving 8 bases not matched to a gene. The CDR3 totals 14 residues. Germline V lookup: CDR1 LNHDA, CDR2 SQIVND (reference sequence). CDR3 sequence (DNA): TGTGCCAGTAACACGGGCAGGGGGCCCTATGGCTACACCTTC. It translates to CASNTGRGPYGYTF.

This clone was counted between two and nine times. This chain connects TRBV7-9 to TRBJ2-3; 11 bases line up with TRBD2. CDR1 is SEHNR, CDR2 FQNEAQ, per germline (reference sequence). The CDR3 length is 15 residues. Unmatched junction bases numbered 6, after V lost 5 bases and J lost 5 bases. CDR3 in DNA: TGTGCCAGCAGCCCCGCACTAGCGGGAGAAGATACGCAGTATTTT. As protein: CASSPALAGEDTQYF. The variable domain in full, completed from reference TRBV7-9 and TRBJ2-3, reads DTGVSQNPRHKITKRGQNVTFRCDPISEHNRLYWYRQTLGQGPEFLTYFQNEAQLEKSRLLSDRFSAERPKGSFSTLEIQRTEQGDSAMYLCASSPALAGEDTQYFGPGTRLTVL.

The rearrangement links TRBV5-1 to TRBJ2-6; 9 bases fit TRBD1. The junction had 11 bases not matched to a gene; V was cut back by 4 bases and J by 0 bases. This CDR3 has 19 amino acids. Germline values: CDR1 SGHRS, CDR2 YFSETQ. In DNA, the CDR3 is TGCGCCAGCAGCCCAGGAGGGGACAGGGTAAACTCTGGGGCCAACGTCCTGACTTTC. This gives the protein CASSPGGDRVNSGANVLTF. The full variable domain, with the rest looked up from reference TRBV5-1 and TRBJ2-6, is KAGVTQTPRYLIKTRGQQVTLSCSPISGHRSVSWYQQTPGQGLQFLFEYFSETQRNKGNFPGRFSGRQFSNSRSEMNVSTLELGDSALYLCASSPGGDRVNSGANVLTFGAGSRLTVL.

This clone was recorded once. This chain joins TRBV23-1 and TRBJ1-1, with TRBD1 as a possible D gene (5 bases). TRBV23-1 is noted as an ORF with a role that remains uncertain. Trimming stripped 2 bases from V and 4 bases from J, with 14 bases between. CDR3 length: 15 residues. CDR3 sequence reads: CASSQTGAGGTEAFF. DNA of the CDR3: TGCGCCAGCAGTCAAACCGGGGCGGGGGGCACTGAAGCTTTCTTT.

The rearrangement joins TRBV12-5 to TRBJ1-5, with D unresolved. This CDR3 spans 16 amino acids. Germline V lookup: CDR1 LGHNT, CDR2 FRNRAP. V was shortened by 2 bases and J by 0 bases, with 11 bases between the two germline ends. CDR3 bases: TGTGCTAGTGGTTTGATACTGGACTCTAGCAATCAGCCCCAGCATTTT. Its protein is CASGLILDSSNQPQHF. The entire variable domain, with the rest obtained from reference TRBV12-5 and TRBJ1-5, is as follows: DARVTQTPRHKVTEMGQEVTMRCQPILGHNTVFWYRQTMMQGLELLAYFRNRAPLDDSGMPKDRFSAEMPDATLATLKIQPSEPRDSAVYFCASGLILDSSNQPQHFGDGTRLSIL.

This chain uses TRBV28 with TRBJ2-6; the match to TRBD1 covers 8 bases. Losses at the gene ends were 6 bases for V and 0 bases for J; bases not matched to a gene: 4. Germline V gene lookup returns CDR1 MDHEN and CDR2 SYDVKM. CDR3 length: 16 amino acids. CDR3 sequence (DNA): TGTGCCAGCAGCACCACAGGGGGCTCTGGGGCCAACGTCCTGACTTTC. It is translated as CASSTTGGSGANVLTF.

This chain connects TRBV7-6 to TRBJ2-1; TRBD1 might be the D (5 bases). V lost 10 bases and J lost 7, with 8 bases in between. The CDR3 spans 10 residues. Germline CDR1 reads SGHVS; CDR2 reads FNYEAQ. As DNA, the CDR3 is TGTGCCACCGCAGGGAATGAGCAGTTCTTC. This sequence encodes CATAGNEQFF.

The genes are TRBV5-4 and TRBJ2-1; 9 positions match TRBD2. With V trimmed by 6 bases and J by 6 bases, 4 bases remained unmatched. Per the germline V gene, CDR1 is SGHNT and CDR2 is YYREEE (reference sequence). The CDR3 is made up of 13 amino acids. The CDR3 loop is CASNLGLANEQFF. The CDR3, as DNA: TGTGCCAGCAATCTGGGACTAGCCAATGAGCAGTTCTTC.

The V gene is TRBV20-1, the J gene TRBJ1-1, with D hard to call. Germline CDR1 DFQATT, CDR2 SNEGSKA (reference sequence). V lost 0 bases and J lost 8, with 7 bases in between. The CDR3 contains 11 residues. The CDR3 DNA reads TGCAGTGCTAGAGATAGGGAGGAAGCTTTCTTT. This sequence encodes CSARDREEAFF.

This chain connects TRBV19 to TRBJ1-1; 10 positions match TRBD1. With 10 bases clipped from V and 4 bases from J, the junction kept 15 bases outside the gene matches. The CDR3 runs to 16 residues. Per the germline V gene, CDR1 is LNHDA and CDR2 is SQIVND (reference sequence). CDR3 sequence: CATGSDRGRVGTEAFF. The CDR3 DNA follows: TGTGCCACAGGATCCGACAGGGGGCGAGTGGGCACTGAAGCTTTCTTT.

CDR3 nucleotide sequence: TGTGCCAGCAGCCCATCTACTAGCGCCGCCTACAATGAGCAGTTCTTC. Translating gives CASSPSTSAAYNEQFF. The J gene is TRBJ2-1, the V gene TRBV4-2, with TRBD2 matching 7 bases. Per the germline V gene, CDR1 is LGHNA and CDR2 is YNFKEQ. CDR3 length equals 16 residues. J was trimmed by 2 bases and V by 4 bases; bases with no gene match: 8.

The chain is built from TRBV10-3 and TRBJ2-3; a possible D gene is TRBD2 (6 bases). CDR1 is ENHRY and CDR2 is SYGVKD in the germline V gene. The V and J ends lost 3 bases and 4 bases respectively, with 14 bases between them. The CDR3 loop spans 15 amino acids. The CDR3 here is CAISDLGERADTQYF. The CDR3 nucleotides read TGTGCCATCAGTGATTTGGGGGAGCGGGCAGATACGCAGTATTTT.

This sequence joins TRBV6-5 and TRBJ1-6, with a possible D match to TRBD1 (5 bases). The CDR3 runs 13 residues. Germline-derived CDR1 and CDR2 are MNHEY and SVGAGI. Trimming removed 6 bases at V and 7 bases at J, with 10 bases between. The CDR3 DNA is TGTGCCAGCAGCCGACAGACCAATTCACCCCTCCACTTT. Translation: CASSRQTNSPLHF.

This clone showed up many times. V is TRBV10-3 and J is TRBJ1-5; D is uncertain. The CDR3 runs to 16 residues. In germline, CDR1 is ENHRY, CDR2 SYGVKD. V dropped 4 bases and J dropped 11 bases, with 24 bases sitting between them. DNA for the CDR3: TGTGCCATCAGTGGGGCCAGCCAAGGTTCGCCCCGGTCCCAGCATTTT. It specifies CAISGASQGSPRSQHF.

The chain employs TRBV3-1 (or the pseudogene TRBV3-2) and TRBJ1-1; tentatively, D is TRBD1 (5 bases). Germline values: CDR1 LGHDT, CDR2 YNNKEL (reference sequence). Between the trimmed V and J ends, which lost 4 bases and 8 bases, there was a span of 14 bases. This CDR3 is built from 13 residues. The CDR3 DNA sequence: TGTGCCAGCAGCCCCTCCAGGGCTCAAGAAGCTTTCTTT. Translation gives CASSPSRAQEAFF.

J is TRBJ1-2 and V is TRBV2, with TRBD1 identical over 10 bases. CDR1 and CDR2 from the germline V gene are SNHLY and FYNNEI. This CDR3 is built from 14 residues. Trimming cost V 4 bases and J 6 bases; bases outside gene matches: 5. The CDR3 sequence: CASSGTGGMDGYTF. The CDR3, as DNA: TGTGCCAGCAGTGGGACAGGGGGGATGGATGGCTACACCTTC.

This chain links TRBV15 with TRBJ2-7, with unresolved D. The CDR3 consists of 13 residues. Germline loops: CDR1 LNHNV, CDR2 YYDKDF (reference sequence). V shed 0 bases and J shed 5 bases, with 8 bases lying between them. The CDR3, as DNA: TGTGCCACCAGCAGAGATGTAGCCGACGAGCAGTACTTC. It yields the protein CATSRDVADEQYF.

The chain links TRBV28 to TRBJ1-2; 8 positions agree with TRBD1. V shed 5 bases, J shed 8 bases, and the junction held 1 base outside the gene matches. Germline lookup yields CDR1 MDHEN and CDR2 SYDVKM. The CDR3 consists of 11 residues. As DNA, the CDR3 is TGTGCCAGCAGTAGACAGGGGGGCTACACCTTC. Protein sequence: CASSRQGGYTF.

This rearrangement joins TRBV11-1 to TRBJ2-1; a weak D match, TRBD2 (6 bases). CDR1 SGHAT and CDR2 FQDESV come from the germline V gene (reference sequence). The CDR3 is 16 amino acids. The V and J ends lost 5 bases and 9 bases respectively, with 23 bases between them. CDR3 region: CASSAGTPGLGGEQFF. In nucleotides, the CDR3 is TGTGCCAGCAGCGCCGGGACTCCGGGGTTGGGGGGTGAGCAGTTCTTC.

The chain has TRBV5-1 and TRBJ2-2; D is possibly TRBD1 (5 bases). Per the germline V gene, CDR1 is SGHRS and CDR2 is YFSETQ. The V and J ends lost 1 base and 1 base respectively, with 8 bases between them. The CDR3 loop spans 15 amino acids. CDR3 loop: CASSLLDRNTGELFF. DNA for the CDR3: TGCGCCAGCAGCTTGCTAGACAGGAACACCGGGGAGCTGTTTTTT.

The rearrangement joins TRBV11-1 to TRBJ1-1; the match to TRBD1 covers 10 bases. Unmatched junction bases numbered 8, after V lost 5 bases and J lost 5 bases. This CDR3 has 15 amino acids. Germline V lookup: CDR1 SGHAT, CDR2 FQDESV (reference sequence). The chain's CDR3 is CASSPRQGARTEAFF. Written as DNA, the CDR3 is TGTGCCAGCAGCCCCCGACAGGGGGCGAGGACTGAAGCTTTCTTT.

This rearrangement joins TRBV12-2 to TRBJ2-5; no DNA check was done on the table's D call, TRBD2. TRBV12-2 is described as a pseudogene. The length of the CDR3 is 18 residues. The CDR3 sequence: CASRFRPGGRGGQETQYF. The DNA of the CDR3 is TGTGCAAGTCGCTTCCGGCCGGGGGGGCGGGGTGGCCAAGAGACCCAGTACTTC.

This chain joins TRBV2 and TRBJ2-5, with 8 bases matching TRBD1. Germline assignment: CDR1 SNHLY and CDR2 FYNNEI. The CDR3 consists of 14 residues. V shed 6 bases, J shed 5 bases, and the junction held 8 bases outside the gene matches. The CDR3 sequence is CASRADRAGETQYF. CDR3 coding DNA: TGTGCCAGCAGGGCGGACAGGGCGGGGGAGACCCAGTACTTC.

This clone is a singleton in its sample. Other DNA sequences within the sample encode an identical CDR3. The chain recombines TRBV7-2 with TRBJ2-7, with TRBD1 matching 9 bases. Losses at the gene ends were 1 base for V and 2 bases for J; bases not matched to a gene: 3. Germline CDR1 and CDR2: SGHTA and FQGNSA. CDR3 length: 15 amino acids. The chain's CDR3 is CASSLGWTGAYEQYF. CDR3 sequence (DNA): TGTGCCAGCAGCTTAGGGTGGACAGGGGCCTACGAGCAGTACTTC.

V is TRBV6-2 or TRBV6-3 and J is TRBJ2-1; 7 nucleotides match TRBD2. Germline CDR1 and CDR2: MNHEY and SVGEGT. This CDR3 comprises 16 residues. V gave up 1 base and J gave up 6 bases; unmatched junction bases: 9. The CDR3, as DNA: TGTGCCAGCAGTTACTTTGGGGGGAGGGCCCGCAATGAGCAGTTCTTC. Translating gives CASSYFGGRARNEQFF.

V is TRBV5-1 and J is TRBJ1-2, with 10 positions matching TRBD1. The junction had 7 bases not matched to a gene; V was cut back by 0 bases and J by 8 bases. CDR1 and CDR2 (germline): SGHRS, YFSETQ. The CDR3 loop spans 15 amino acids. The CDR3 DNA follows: TGCGCCAGCAGCTTGGACGGGACAGGGGATCGGGGCTACACCTTC. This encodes CASSLDGTGDRGYTF.

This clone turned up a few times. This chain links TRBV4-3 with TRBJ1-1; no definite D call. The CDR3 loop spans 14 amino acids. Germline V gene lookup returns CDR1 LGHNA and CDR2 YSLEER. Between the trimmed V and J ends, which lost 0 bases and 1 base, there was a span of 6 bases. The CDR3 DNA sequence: TGCGCCAGCAGCCAAGATCGGGGGAACACTGAAGCTTTCTTT. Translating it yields CASSQDRGNTEAFF.

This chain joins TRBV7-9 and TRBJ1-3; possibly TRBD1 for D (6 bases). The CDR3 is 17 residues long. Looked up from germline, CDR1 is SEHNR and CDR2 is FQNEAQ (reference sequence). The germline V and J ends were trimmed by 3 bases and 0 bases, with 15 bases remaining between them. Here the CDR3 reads CASSLGAGSPSGNTIYF. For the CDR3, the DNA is TGTGCCAGCAGCTTGGGGGCGGGCAGCCCCTCTGGAAACACCATATATTTT.

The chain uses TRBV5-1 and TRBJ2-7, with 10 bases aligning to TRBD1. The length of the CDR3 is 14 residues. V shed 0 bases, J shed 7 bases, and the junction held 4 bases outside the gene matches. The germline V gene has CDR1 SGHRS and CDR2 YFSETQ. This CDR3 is CASSLGQGAPEQYF. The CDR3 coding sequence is TGCGCCAGCAGCTTGGGACAGGGGGCTCCGGAGCAGTACTTC.

CDR3 in amino acids: CASSFGEGAGDTQYF. DNA for the CDR3: TGTGCCAGCAGCTTTGGTGAGGGGGCAGGCGATACGCAGTATTTT. The chain carries TRBV5-8 and TRBJ2-3; 7 bases are shared with TRBD1. CDR1 SGHTS and CDR2 YDEGEE come from the germline V gene. This CDR3 contains 15 residues. The V gene end was trimmed by 2 bases and the J gene end by 6 bases; junction bases not matched to a gene: 9.

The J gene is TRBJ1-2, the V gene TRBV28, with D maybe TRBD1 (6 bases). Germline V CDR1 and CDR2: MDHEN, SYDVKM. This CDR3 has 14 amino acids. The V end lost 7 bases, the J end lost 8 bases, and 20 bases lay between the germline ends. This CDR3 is CASTQGGPSRGYTF. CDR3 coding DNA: TGTGCCAGCACACAAGGGGGACCATCGAGGGGCTACACCTTC.